Listed below are T cell receptor beta chains from one sample, sequenced in a study of cytomegalovirus exposure and HLA in healthy donors. The assay was immunoSEQ multiplex PCR, and TCRdb's table has in-frame clones only and misses some. Of roughly 100,000 clones in the sample, about three quarters were seen once. The sequencing input was PBMCs. These receptors were taken from a woman aged 45 to 65 in good health and CMV-seropositive. Both conserved end residues are part of each CDR3. The D gene is left open where the match is weak. Clone size, where shown, is once, few, many, or a class for clones that have expanded.

J gene: TRBJ1-5
clone size: .
D gene: .
V gene: TRBV28
CDR3 DNA: TGTGCCAGCACCTTGAGGGGAGGGGGCAATCAGCCCCAGCATTTT
CDR3 protein: CASTLRGGGNQPQHF

J gene: TRBJ1-2
clone size: .
D gene: .
V gene: TRBV27
CDR3 DNA: TGTGCCAGCAGTTCGGACATCAATAACTATGGCTACACCTTC
CDR3 protein: CASSSDINNYGYTF

J gene: TRBJ2-1
clone size: .
D gene: TRBD1
V gene: TRBV7-3
CDR3 DNA: TGTGCCAGCAGCCTGACAGGGGCCAATGAGCAGTTCTTC
CDR3 protein: CASSLTGANEQFF

J gene: TRBJ2-7
clone size: .
D gene: .
V gene: TRBV19
CDR3 DNA: TGTGCCAGTAGTGACCGGACGGGGATCGAGCAGTACTTC
CDR3 protein: CASSDRTGIEQYF

J gene: TRBJ1-2
clone size: .
D gene: TRBD1
V gene: TRBV5-1
CDR3 DNA: TGCGCCAGCAGCTTTGGACAGGGAAGGACCTACACCTTC
CDR3 protein: CASSFGQGRTYTF

J gene: TRBJ1-2
clone size: .
D gene: TRBD1
V gene: TRBV13
CDR3 DNA: TGTGCCAGCAGCTTTGGCCATGGACAGGGGGCCTATGGCTACACCTTC
CDR3 protein: CASSFGHGQGAYGYTF

J gene: TRBJ2-1
clone size: .
D gene: .
V gene: TRBV7-9
CDR3 DNA: TGTGCCAGCAGCTTCAGGGGATGGAGCGGGGACTACAATGAGCAGTTCTTC
CDR3 protein: CASSFRGWSGDYNEQFF

J gene: TRBJ2-3
clone size: .
D gene: .
V gene: TRBV5-1
CDR3 DNA: TGCGCCAGCAGCCGAGCAGGGTTAGGTACAGATACGCAGTATTTT
CDR3 protein: CASSRAGLGTDTQYF

J gene: TRBJ1-5
clone size: few
D gene: .
V gene: TRBV4-3
CDR3 DNA: TGCGCCAGCAGCCAAGATAGCAGGGGTGAGGGTCAGCCCCAGCATTTT
CDR3 protein: CASSQDSRGEGQPQHF

J gene: TRBJ2-7
clone size: once
D gene: TRBD1
V gene: TRBV7-3
CDR3 DNA: TGTGCCAGCAGCTTTTCCGGGACAGGGACTTCCCTGGGGGAGCAGTACTTC
CDR3 protein: CASSFSGTGTSLGEQYF

J gene: TRBJ1-1
clone size: .
D gene: TRBD1
V gene: TRBV6-6
CDR3 DNA: TGTGCCAGCAGGGTCCGGACAGGGGGGAACACTGAAGCTTTCTTT
CDR3 protein: CASRVRTGGNTEAFF

J gene: TRBJ2-2
clone size: .
D gene: TRBD1
V gene: TRBV5-1
CDR3 DNA: TGCGCCAGCAGCTTGGGACAGGGCGGCGGGGAGCTGTTTTTT
CDR3 protein: CASSLGQGGGELFF

J gene: TRBJ1-2
clone size: once
D gene: TRBD1
V gene: TRBV7-2
CDR3 DNA: TGTGCCAGCAGCTTAGGGGCAGACAGGGCGGTCGGGTATGGCTACACCTTC
CDR3 protein: CASSLGADRAVGYGYTF

J gene: TRBJ2-6
clone size: .
D gene: .
V gene: TRBV15
CDR3 DNA: TGTGCCACCAGCAGGGGGGGATCTGGGGCCAACGTCCTGACTTTC
CDR3 protein: CATSRGGSGANVLTF

J gene: TRBJ1-5
clone size: .
D gene: .
V gene: TRBV23-1
CDR3 DNA: TGCGCCAGCAGTGCCCAAGGGGCCCCTAATCAGCCCCAGCATTTT
CDR3 protein: CASSAQGAPNQPQHF

J gene: TRBJ1-1
clone size: few
D gene: TRBD1
V gene: TRBV7-9
CDR3 DNA: TGTGCCAGCAGCCGTTGGGACAGGGGGGCCACTGAAGCTTTCTTT
CDR3 protein: CASSRWDRGATEAFF

J gene: TRBJ1-5
clone size: few
D gene: .
V gene: TRBV5-6
CDR3 DNA: TGTGCCAGCAGCTTCCGGGGAAGGACGAATCTCCAGCCCCAGCATTTT
CDR3 protein: CASSFRGRTNLQPQHF

J gene: TRBJ1-2
clone size: .
D gene: TRBD1
V gene: TRBV5-1
CDR3 DNA: TGCGCCAGCAGCTTGGGAGGACAGGGGGCAACCTATGGCTACACCTTC
CDR3 protein: CASSLGGQGATYGYTF

J gene: TRBJ1-6
clone size: .
D gene: .
V gene: TRBV9
CDR3 DNA: TGTGCCAGCAGCGTTGGGAGGGTGAATTCACCCCTCCACTTT
CDR3 protein: CASSVGRVNSPLHF

J gene: TRBJ1-2
clone size: .
D gene: TRBD1
V gene: TRBV5-4
CDR3 DNA: TGTGCCAGCAGCACAGGGGGCGCTGGGCCGGCAGGCTACACCTTC
CDR3 protein: CASSTGGAGPAGYTF

J gene: TRBJ1-1
clone size: .
D gene: .
V gene: TRBV5-1
CDR3 DNA: TGCGCCAGCAGCTTGGTGGGGGGGTACACTGAAGCTTTCTTT
CDR3 protein: CASSLVGGYTEAFF

J gene: TRBJ2-3
clone size: .
D gene: TRBD2
V gene: TRBV7-2
CDR3 DNA: TGTGCCAGCAGCCACGGACTAGCGGGGGGGTTCTTCAGCACAGATACGCAGTATTTT
CDR3 protein: CASSHGLAGGFFSTDTQYF

J gene: TRBJ1-1
clone size: .
D gene: TRBD1
V gene: TRBV18
CDR3 DNA: TGTGCCAGCTCAGTGGACAGGGTGAACACTGAAGCTTTCTTT
CDR3 protein: CASSVDRVNTEAFF

J gene: TRBJ1-1
clone size: .
D gene: .
V gene: TRBV5-4
CDR3 DNA: TGTGCCAGCAGCTCGACACTTAACACTGAAGCTTTCTTT
CDR3 protein: CASSSTLNTEAFF

J gene: TRBJ1-2
clone size: .
D gene: .
V gene: TRBV5-1
CDR3 DNA: TGCGCCAGCAGCAATTCCCCCGGACACGATAACTATGGCTACACCTTC
CDR3 protein: CASSNSPGHDNYGYTF

J gene: TRBJ2-5
clone size: .
D gene: .
V gene: TRBV6-5
CDR3 DNA: TGTGCCAGCTCGCTGCTCCCGGGGGGCGTTGAGACCCAGTACTTC
CDR3 protein: CASSLLPGGVETQYF

J gene: TRBJ2-1
clone size: .
D gene: TRBD2
V gene: TRBV5-1
CDR3 DNA: TGCGCCAGCAGCTCGGGATTGAGCGGGGCTACATACAATGAGCAGTTCTTC
CDR3 protein: CASSSGLSGATYNEQFF